This T cell receptor beta chain originates from a study of blood T cell repertoires in COVID-19. Study context: There were acute and convalescent COVID-19 samples, and they came from the United States, Italy and Spain. From T cells, B-cell-depleted T cells, or PBMCs came the material, which was cDNA or gDNA.

The method was immunoSEQ multiplex PCR; TCRdb's version includes in-frame clones alone and lacks a portion of them. This sample yields about 210,000 clones, of which roughly 86% are seen a single time; approximately 12% belongs to the top ten. The CDR3 length is 15 residues. Germline CDR1 reads MNHNY; CDR2 reads SVGAGI (reference sequence). After removal of 5 bases from V and 2 bases from J, the junction contained 3 bases not matched to a gene. The V call is TRBV6-6, the J call TRBJ2-1; TRBD2 matches 10 bases. Material: peripheral blood. This TCR was recovered from a middle-aged woman with acute or convalescent COVID-19. The CDR3 is CASSQREGPYNEQFF. The DNA for the CDR3 is TGTGCCAGCAGTCAGCGGGAGGGACCCTACAATGAGCAGTTCTTC.